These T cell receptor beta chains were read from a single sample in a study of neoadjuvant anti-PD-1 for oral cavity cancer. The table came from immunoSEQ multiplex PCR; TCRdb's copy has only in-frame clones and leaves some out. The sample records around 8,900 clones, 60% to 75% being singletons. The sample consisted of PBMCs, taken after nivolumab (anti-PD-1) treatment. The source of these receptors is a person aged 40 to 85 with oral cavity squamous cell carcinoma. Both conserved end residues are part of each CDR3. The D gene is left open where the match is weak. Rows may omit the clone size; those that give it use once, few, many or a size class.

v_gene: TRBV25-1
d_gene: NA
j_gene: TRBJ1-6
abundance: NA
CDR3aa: CASSDASGLYNSPLHF
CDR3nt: TGTGCCAGCAGTGACGCGTCCGGTCTCTATAATTCACCCCTCCACTTT

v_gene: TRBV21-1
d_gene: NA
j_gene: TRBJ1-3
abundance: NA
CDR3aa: CASSKTQGRSGNTIYF
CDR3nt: TGTGCCAGCAGCAAAACGCAGGGCCGCTCTGGAAACACCATATATTTT

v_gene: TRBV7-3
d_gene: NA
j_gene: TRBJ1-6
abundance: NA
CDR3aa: CASSPRRVGRWNSPLHF
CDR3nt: TGTGCCAGCAGCCCAAGGCGGGTAGGGAGGTGGAATTCACCCCTCCACTTT

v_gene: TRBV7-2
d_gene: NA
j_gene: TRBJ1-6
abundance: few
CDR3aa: CASSLVGDQEGNSPLHF
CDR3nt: TGTGCCAGCAGCTTAGTGGGCGACCAAGAGGGTAATTCACCCCTCCACTTT

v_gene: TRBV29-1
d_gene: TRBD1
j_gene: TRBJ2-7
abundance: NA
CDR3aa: CSALDRAAYEQYF
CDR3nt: TGCAGCGCTCTGGACAGGGCAGCCTACGAGCAGTACTTC

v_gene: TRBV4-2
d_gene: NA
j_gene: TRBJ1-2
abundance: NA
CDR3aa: CASSQDREGYTF
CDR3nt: TGTGCCAGCAGCCAAGACAGGGAGGGCTACACCTTC

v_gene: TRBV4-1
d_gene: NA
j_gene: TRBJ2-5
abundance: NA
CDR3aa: CASSQVLGSFETQYF
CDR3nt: TGCGCCAGCAGCCAAGTGCTTGGGAGCTTCGAGACCCAGTACTTC

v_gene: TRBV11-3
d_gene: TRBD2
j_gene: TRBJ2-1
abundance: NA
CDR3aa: CASSVDSGDEQFF
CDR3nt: TGTGCCAGCAGCGTAGACAGCGGGGATGAGCAGTTCTTC

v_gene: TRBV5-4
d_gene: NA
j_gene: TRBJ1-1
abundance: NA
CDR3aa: CASSLEGLNTEAFF
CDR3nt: TGTGCCAGCAGCTTGGAGGGGTTGAACACTGAAGCTTTCTTT

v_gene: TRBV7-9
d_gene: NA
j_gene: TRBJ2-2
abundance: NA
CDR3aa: CASSLGWAGTPLNTGELFF
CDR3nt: TGTGCCAGCAGCTTAGGGTGGGCCGGGACACCCCTGAACACCGGGGAGCTGTTTTTT

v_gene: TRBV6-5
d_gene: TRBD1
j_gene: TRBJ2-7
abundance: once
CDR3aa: CASSYAGTGTYEQYF
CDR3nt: TGTGCCAGCAGTTACGCCGGGACAGGGACCTACGAGCAGTACTTC

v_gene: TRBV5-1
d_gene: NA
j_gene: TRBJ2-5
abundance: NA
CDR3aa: CASSFSAPGETQYF
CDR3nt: TGCGCCAGCAGCTTCTCTGCCCCCGGGGAGACCCAGTACTTC

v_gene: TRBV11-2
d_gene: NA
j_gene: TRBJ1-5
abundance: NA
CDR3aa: CASSLGFNQPQHF
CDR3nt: TGTGCCAGCAGCCTGGGGTTCAATCAGCCCCAGCATTTT

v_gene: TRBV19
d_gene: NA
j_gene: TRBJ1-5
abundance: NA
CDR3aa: CASSSRLSYQPQHF
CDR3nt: TGTGCCAGTAGTTCCCGACTTTCTTATCAGCCCCAGCATTTT